This T cell receptor beta chain was found in a study of circulating CD8 cells and anti-PD-1 response in melanoma. Study results and caveats: Peptide assays on expanded sorted subsets replaced tumor-based reactivity testing.

Sorting of live CD3+CD8+TCRalphabeta+ cells by PD-1 and/or TIGIT gave four subsets. The QIAseq Immune Repertoire TCR panel built the libraries from about 14 ng of total RNA. A single record per CDR3 protein comes from TCRdb applying MiXCR to the reads. The data show roughly 340 distinct CDR3 sequences, 12% seen once. In its sample, this clonotype ranks as medium-sized (0.01 to 0.1%). Its target is not known. The V and J ends lost 2 bases and 0 bases respectively, with 10 bases between them. The CDR3 totals 15 residues. Per the germline V gene, CDR1 is ENHRY and CDR2 is SYGVKD. Material: CD8+ T cells from PBMCs, obtained at baseline or after one month of anti-PD-1 therapy (not recorded which). V and J are TRBV10-3 and TRBJ1-1; no clear D gene. This clonotype was sampled from a human donor with melanoma. As DNA, the CDR3 is TGTGCCATCAGTGAGGATCCCAGCATGAACACTGAAGCTTTCTTT. Its translation: CAISEDPSMNTEAFF.